This T cell receptor (beta chain) was sequenced for a study of T cell repertoires in cytomegalovirus infection. Worth noting for this clonotype: Its antigen is not known.

TCRdb ran MiXCR on the reads and lists one entry per CDR3 protein. The data show 750,000 to 950,000 distinct CDR3 sequences, 25% to 30% seen once. The CDR3 is 17 amino acids. V lost 3 bases to trimming and J lost 4 bases, with 18 bases between them. Germline values: CDR1 LNHNV, CDR2 YYDKDF (reference sequence). Sequenced here: cultured CD8+ T cells from PBMCs, sampled from culture after CMV antigen stimulation. The chain recombines TRBV15 with TRBJ2-2; either TRBD1 or TRBD2 may fit D (5 bases each). The TCR sequence derives from a human donor in good health (CMV status not recorded). Some clones in this sample may be carry-over from other donors' samples. In nucleotides, the CDR3 is TGTGCCACCAGCAGCCCCACGGGACCATTAAGCACCGGGGAGCTGTTTTTT. Its protein is CATSSPTGPLSTGELFF.